This T cell receptor (beta chain) derives from a study of cytomegalovirus exposure and HLA in healthy donors. Produced via immunoSEQ multiplex PCR; TCRdb's table is partial and in-frame only. The table lists 130,000 to 150,000 clones, over 80% of them singletons. Regarding this clone: Its antigen is as yet unknown.

This CDR3 contains 15 residues. V lost 4 bases, J lost 4 bases, and 12 bases lay in between. Germline V gene sequence: CDR1 SGDLS, CDR2 YYNGEE. Study-level results: Researchers catalogued approximately 160 TCR beta chains as cytomegalovirus-associated. Among the CMV-associated chains, a few were confirmed in vitro as specific for CMV antigens.

The J gene is TRBJ2-6, the V gene TRBV9; D is uncertain. Sequenced sample: PBMCs. This TCR derives from a man between 18 and 35 years old in good health and CMV-seropositive. The CDR3 DNA sequence: TGTGCCAGCAGCACTACTGCGTCGGGGGCCAACGTCCTGACTTTC. It specifies CASSTTASGANVLTF.